This paragraph reports one T cell receptor (beta chain). Its antigen is as yet unknown. This entry is derived from a study of cytomegalovirus exposure and HLA in healthy donors. In germline, CDR1 is SGHRS, CDR2 YFSETQ. The CDR3 contains 12 residues. V was pared by 4 bases and J by 7 bases, with 12 bases between. Use of 60 Vbeta and 13 Jbeta primers characterized the PCR. Produced via immunoSEQ multiplex PCR; TCRdb's table is partial and in-frame only. The data show approximately 250,000 clones, about 88% seen once. Study-wide results and limits: As was reported, the classifier diagnosed cytomegalovirus status with high specificity and sensitivity. The study listed around 150 cytomegalovirus-associated TCR beta chains. Despite most TCR sequences being rare, some public TCRs occurred in many donors. Analyzed later, most CMV-associated TCR beta chains appeared HLA-restricted.

This sequence was found in a girl aged 2-9 years in good health and CMV-seronegative. Sequences were obtained from PBMCs. The chain recombines TRBV5-1 with TRBJ2-7, with a tentative D call TRBD2 (5 bases). The CDR3 nucleotides read TGCGCCAGCAGCGTAACGGGATCAGAGCAGTACTTC. Translated: CASSVTGSEQYF.